This T cell receptor (beta chain) was captured by sequencing in a study of T cell changes during pregnancy in multiple sclerosis. The protocol was immunoSEQ multiplex PCR, while the TCRdb copy is restricted to in-frame clones and leaves out a portion. The repertoire holds around 62,000 clones, with 80% to 95% as singletons. This CDR3 comprises 15 residues. Germline V lookup: CDR1 SGHVS, CDR2 FNYEAQ. V was pared by 5 bases and J by 1 base, with 14 bases between. The starting material was peripheral blood, obtained in the second trimester of pregnancy. This chain joins TRBV7-6 and TRBJ1-1; D unresolved. The TCR comes from a female donor in good health, enrolled as a control in a pregnancy study. In DNA form, the CDR3 reads TGTGCCAGCAGCCAACGAGGGTTAGCGAACACTGAAGCTTTCTTT. Translating it yields CASSQRGLANTEAFF.